This T cell receptor beta chain was sequenced in a study of T cell responses to AZD1222 COVID-19 vaccine. General observations from the study: Donors were chiefly white British, with a greater number of females, and clonal diversity was perhaps underestimated.

Germline CDR1 and CDR2: SGHRS and YFSETQ. The V end was cut by 2 bases, the J end by 6 bases, with 9 bases between. This CDR3 is built from 13 residues. Notes on this clone: Its antigen is unidentified.

Libraries were prepared by immunoSEQ multiplex PCR; TCRdb keeps only in-frame clonotypes and omits some of them. The table shows 200,000 or so clones, with over 80% occurring only once. The V call is TRBV5-1, the J call TRBJ1-5; D is unresolved. This receptor was obtained from an adult in good health. Sequences were derived from peripheral blood, sampled on day 0 of AZD1222 vaccination. CDR3 region: CASSFGGSQPQHF. The CDR3 bases are TGCGCCAGCAGCTTTGGAGGGAGTCAGCCCCAGCATTTT. The full variable domain, with the rest looked up from reference TRBV5-1 and TRBJ1-5, is KAGVTQTPRYLIKTRGQQVTLSCSPISGHRSVSWYQQTPGQGLQFLFEYFSETQRNKGNFPGRFSGRQFSNSRSEMNVSTLELGDSALYLCASSFGGSQPQHFGDGTRLSIL.